This entry is about one T cell receptor (beta chain). Its antigen is as yet unknown. The assay was immunoSEQ multiplex PCR, and TCRdb's table has in-frame clones only and misses some. Of 13,000 to 15,000 clones detected, around 75% appear once; the ten largest clones hold approximately 14%. The record originates from a study of immune cell composition in non-small cell lung cancer. Study outcomes and limitations: Clones >0.5% enriched in tumour were rarer in adenocarcinoma (roughly 35%) than squamous (roughly 75%). Tumour-reactive clones were not shown to match dominant in vivo tumour clones.

The CDR3 sequence is 14 residues long. Trimming shortened V by 3 bases and J by 7 bases, and 13 bases separated the two germline ends. Germline V gives CDR1 LNHDA, CDR2 SQIVND (reference sequence). Sequencing was performed on lung tumor tissue. This clonotype was obtained from a human donor with non-small cell lung cancer. The V call is TRBV19, the J call TRBJ2-1; weak D call: TRBD1 (7 bases). This CDR3 is CASSMEGAGNEQFF. The DNA of the CDR3 is TGTGCCAGTAGTATGGAGGGGGCGGGAAATGAGCAGTTCTTC.